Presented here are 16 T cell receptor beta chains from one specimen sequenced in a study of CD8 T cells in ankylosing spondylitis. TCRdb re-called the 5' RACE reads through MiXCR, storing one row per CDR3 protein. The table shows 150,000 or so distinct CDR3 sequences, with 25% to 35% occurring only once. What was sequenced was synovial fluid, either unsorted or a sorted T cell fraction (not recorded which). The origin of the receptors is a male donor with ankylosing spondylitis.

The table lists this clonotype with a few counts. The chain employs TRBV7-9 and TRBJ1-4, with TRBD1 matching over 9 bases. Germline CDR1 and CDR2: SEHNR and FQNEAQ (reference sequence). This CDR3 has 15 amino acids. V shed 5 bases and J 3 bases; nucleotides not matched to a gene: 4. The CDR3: CASSPGQGPNEKLFF. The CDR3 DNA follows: TGTGCCAGCAGCCCGGGACAGGGCCCTAATGAAAAACTGTTTTTT.

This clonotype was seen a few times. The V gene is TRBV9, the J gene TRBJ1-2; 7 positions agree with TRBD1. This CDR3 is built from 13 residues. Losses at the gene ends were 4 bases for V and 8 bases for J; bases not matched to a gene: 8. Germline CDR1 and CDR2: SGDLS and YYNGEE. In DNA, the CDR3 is TGTGCCAGCAGCCCCATTAGACAGGGAGGCTACACCTTC. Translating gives CASSPIRQGGYTF. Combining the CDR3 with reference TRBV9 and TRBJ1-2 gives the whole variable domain DSGVTQTPKHLITATGQRVTLRCSPRSGDLSVYWYQQSLDQGLQFLIQYYNGEERAKGNILERFSAQQFPDLHSELNLSSLELGDSALYFCASSPIRQGGYTFGSGTRLTVV.

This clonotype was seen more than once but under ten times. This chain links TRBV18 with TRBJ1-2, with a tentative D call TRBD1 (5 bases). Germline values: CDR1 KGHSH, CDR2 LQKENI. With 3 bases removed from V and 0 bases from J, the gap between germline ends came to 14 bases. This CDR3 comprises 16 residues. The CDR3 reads CASSPIRGEANYGYTF. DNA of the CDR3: TGTGCCAGCTCACCGATTCGAGGGGAAGCTAACTATGGCTACACCTTC.

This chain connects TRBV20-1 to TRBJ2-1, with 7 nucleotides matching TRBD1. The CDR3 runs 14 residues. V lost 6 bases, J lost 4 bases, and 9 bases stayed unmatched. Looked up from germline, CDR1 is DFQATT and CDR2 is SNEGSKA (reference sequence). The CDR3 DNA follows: TGCAGTGCCCAAACAGGGGAGTCATACAATGAGCAGTTCTTC. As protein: CSAQTGESYNEQFF.

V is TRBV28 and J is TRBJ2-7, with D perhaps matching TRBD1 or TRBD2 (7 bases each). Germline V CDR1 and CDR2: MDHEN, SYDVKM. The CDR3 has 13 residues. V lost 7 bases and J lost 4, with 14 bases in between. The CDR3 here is CASIAGGGYEQYF. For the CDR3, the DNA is TGTGCCAGCATCGCAGGGGGGGGATACGAGCAGTACTTC.

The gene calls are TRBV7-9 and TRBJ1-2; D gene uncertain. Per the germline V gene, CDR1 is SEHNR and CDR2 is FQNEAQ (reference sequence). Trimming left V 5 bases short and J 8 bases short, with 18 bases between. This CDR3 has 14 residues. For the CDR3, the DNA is TGTGCCAGCAGCCTGGCGAAAGGGCCGGAGGGCTACACCTTC. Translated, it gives CASSLAKGPEGYTF. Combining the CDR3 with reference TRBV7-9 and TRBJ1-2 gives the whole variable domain DTGVSQNPRHKITKRGQNVTFRCDPISEHNRLYWYRQTLGQGPEFLTYFQNEAQLEKSRLLSDRFSAERPKGSFSTLEIQRTEQGDSAMYLCASSLAKGPEGYTFGSGTRLTVV.

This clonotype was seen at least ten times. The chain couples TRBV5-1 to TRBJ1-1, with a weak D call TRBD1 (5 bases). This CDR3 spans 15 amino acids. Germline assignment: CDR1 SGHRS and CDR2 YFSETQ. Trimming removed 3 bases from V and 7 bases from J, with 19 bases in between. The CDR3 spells CASSYGATGGYEAFF. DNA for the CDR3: TGCGCCAGCAGCTACGGCGCTACAGGAGGCTATGAAGCTTTCTTT. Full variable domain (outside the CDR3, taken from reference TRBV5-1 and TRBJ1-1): KAGVTQTPRYLIKTRGQQVTLSCSPISGHRSVSWYQQTPGQGLQFLFEYFSETQRNKGNFPGRFSGRQFSNSRSEMNVSTLELGDSALYLCASSYGATGGYEAFFGQGTRLTVV.

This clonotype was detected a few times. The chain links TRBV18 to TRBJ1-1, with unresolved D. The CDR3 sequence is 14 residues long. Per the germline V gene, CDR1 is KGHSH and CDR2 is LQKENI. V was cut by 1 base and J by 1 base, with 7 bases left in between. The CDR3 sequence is CASSPQGKNTEAFF. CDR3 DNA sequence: TGTGCCAGCTCACCACAGGGCAAGAACACTGAAGCTTTCTTT.

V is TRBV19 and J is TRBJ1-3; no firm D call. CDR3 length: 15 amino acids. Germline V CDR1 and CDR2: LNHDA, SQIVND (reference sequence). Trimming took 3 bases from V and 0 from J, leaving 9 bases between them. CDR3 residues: CASSILGDSGNTIYF. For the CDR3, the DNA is TGTGCCAGTAGTATTCTGGGAGACTCTGGAAACACCATATATTTT. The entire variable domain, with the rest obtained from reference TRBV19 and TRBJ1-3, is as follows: DGGITQSPKYLFRKEGQNVTLSCEQNLNHDAMYWYRQDPGQGLRLIYYSQIVNDFQKGDIAEGYSVSREKKESFPLTVTSAQKNPTAFYLCASSILGDSGNTIYFGEGSWLTVV.

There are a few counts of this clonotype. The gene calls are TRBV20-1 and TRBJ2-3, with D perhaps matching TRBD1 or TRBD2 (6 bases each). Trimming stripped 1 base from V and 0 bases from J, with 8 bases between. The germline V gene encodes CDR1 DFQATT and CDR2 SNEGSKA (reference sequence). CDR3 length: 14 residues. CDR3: CSARAGASTDTQYF. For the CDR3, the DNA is TGCAGTGCTAGAGCGGGGGCCAGCACAGATACGCAGTATTTT.

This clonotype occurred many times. CDR3 sequence reads: CASSYTETQYF. The CDR3 region has the DNA TGTGCCAGCAGCTACACGGAGACCCAGTACTTC. The rearrangement joins TRBV7-2 to TRBJ2-5; D not certain. Germline-derived CDR1 and CDR2 are SGHTA and FQGNSA. V gave up 4 bases and J gave up 5 bases, with 5 bases separating them. This CDR3 has 11 amino acids.

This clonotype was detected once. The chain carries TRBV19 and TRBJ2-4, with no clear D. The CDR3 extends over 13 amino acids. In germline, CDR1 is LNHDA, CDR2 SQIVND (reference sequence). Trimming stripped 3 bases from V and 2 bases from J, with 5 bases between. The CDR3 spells CASSMSTKNIQYF. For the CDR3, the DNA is TGTGCCAGTAGTATGTCGACCAAAAACATTCAGTACTTC.

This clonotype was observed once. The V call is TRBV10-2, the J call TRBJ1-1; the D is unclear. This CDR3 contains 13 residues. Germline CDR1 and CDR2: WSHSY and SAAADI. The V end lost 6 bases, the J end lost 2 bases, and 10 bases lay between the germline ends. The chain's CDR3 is CASRLGFNTEAFF. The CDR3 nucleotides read TGCGCCAGCAGACTCGGGTTTAACACTGAAGCTTTCTTT.

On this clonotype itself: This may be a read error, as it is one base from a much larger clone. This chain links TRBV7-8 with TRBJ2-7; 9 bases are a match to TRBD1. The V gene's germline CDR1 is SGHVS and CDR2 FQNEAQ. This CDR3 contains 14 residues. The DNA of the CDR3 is TGTGCCAGCAGCTTCGGGACAGGGTCCTACGGGCAGTACTTC. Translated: CASSFGTGSYGQYF.

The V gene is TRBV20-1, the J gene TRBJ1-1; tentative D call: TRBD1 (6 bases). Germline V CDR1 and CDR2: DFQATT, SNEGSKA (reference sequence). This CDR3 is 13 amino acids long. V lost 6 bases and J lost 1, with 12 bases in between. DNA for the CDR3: TGCAGTGCCCTAGGGGGGAGGAACACTGAAGCTTTCTTT. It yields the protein CSALGGRNTEAFF.

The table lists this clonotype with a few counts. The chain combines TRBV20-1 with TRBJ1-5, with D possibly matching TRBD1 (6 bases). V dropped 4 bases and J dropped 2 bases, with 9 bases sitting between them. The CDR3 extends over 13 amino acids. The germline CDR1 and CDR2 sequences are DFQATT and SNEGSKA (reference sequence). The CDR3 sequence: CSAKGGGNQPQHF. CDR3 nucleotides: TGCAGTGCTAAAGGGGGTGGCAATCAGCCCCAGCATTTT.